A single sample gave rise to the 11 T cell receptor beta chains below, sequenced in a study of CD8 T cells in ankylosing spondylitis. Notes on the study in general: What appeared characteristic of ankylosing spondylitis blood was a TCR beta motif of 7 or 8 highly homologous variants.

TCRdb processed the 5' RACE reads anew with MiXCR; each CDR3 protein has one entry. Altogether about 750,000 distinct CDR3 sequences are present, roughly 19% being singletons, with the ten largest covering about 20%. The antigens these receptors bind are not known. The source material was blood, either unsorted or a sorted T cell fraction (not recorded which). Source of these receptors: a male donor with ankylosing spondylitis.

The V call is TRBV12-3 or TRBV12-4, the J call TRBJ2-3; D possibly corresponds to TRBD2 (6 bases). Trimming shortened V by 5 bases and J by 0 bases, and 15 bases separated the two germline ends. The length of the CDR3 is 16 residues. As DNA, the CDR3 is TGTGCCAGCAGTCACTTTCGGGACTTGAGCACAGATACGCAGTATTTT. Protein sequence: CASSHFRDLSTDTQYF.

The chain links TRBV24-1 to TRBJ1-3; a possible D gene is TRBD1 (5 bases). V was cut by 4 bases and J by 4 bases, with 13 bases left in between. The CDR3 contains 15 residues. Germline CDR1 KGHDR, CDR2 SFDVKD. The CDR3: CATSDTTEAGNTIYF. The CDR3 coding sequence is TGTGCCACCAGTGACACGACAGAGGCCGGAAACACCATATATTTT.

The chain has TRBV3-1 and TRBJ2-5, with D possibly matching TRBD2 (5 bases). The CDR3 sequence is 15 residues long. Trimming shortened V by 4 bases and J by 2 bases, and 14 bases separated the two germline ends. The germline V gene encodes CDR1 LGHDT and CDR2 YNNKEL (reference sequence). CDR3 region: CASSPTRGGQETQYF. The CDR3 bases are TGTGCCAGCAGCCCGACACGGGGTGGTCAAGAGACCCAGTACTTC.

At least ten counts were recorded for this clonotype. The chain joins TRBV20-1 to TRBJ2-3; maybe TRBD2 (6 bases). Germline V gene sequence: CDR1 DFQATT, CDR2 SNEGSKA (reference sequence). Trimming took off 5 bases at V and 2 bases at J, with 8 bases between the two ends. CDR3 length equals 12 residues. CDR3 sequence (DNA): TGCAGTGCTCGCGGGGACACAGATACGCAGTATTTT. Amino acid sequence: CSARGDTDTQYF.

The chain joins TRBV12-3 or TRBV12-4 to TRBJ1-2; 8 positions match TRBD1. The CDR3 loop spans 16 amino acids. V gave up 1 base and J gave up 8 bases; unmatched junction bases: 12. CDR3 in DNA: TGTGCCAGCAGTTTAGGGGGAGGACAGGGAAGGTACGGCTACACCTTC. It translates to CASSLGGGQGRYGYTF.

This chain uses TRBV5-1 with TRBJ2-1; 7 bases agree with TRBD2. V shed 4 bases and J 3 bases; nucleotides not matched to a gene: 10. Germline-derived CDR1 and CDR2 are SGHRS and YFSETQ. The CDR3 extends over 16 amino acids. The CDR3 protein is CASSTRLAESYNEQFF. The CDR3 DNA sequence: TGCGCCAGCAGCACCCGTCTAGCGGAGAGCTACAATGAGCAGTTCTTC. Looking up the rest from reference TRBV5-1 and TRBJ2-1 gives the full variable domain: KAGVTQTPRYLIKTRGQQVTLSCSPISGHRSVSWYQQTPGQGLQFLFEYFSETQRNKGNFPGRFSGRQFSNSRSEMNVSTLELGDSALYLCASSTRLAESYNEQFFGPGTRLTVL.

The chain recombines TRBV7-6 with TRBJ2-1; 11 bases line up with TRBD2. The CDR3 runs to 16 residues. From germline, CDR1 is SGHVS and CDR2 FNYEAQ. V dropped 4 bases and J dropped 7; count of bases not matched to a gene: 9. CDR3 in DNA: TGTGCCAGCAGCTCCCTTATAGCGGGAGGGAGGAATGAGCAGTTCTTC. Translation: CASSSLIAGGRNEQFF.

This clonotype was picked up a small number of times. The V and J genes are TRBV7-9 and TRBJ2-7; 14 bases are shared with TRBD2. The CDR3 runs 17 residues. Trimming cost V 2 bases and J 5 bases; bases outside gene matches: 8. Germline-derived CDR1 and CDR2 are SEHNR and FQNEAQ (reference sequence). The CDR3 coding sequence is TGTGCCAGCAGCTTATACGGGACTAGCGGGAGTGCGGACGAGCAGTACTTC. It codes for CASSLYGTSGSADEQYF.

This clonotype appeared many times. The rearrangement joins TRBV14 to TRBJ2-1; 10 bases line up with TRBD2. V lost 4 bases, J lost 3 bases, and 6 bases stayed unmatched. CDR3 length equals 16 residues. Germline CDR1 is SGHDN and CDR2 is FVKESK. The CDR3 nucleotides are TGTGCCAGCAGCCCCCCTAGACTAGCGGGCTACAATGAGCAGTTCTTC. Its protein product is CASSPPRLAGYNEQFF.

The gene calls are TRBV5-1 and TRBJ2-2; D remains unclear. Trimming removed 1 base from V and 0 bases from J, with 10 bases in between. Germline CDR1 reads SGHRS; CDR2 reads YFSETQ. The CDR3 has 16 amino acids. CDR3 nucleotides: TGCGCCAGCAGCTTGTCGTCGACAACGAACACCGGGGAGCTGTTTTTT. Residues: CASSLSSTTNTGELFF.

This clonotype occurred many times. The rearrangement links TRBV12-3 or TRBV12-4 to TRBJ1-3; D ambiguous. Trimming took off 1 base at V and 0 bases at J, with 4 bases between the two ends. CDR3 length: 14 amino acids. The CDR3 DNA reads TGTGCCAGCAGTTTAGGGAGCTCTGGAAACACCATATATTTT. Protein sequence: CASSLGSSGNTIYF.